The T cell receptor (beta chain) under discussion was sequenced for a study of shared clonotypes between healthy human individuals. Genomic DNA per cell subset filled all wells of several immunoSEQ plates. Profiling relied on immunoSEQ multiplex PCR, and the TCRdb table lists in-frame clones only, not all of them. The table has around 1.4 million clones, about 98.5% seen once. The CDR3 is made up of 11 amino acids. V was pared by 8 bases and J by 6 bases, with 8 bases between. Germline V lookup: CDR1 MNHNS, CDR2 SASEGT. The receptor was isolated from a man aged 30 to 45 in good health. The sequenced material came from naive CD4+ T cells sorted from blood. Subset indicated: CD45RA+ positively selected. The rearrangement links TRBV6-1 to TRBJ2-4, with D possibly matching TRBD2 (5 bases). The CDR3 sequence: CASQEANIQYF. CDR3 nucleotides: TGTGCCAGCCAGGAGGCAAACATTCAGTACTTC.